This TCR beta chain was profiled in a study of T cell repertoires in ileal Crohn's disease. The table came from immunoSEQ multiplex PCR; TCRdb's copy has only in-frame clones and leaves some out. The data contain around 33,000 clones, about four fifths of them singletons. After removal of 3 bases from V and 4 bases from J, the junction contained 7 bases not matched to a gene. The CDR3 contains 16 residues. Germline loops: CDR1 SGHRS, CDR2 YFSETQ. Sequencing was done on a sample of ileal tissue. This rearrangement joins TRBV5-1 to TRBJ2-1; TRBD2 matches at 10 bases. The receptor comes from an adult with Crohn's disease. The CDR3: CASSSPLAGAYNEQFF. The DNA for the CDR3 is TGCGCCAGCAGCTCCCCCCTAGCGGGAGCATACAATGAGCAGTTCTTC.